This T cell receptor (beta chain) was observed in a study of shared clonotypes between healthy human individuals. Overall study context: Three plates each covered CD4 naive and memory; CD8 naive two, CD8 memory one. Overall study results and limits: Clonotype sharing among donors was expected to depend on sequencing depth.

CD45RO-negative cells were positively selected for CCR7, leaving out terminally differentiated effector memory CD45RA+ cells. Recent vaccinations or acute infections were absent in the healthy HIV-negative adult donors. CDR3 size: 15 residues. Trimming took off 0 bases at V and 6 bases at J, with 16 bases between the two ends. Looked up from germline, CDR1 is SGDLS and CDR2 is YYNGEE. Generated by immunoSEQ multiplex PCR, the TCRdb table keeps only in-frame clones and is missing some. Here the sample spans under 2,000,000 clones, about 95% being singletons. As concerns this clone: The antigen is not known.

The sample consisted of naive CD8+ T cells sorted from blood. The V and J genes are TRBV9 and TRBJ2-7, with no clear D. This TCR was sampled from a man aged 18 to 35 in good health. This chain's CDR3 is CASSVGTSPLTEQYF. DNA of the CDR3: TGTGCCAGCAGCGTAGGTACGAGTCCCTTAACCGAGCAGTACTTC.